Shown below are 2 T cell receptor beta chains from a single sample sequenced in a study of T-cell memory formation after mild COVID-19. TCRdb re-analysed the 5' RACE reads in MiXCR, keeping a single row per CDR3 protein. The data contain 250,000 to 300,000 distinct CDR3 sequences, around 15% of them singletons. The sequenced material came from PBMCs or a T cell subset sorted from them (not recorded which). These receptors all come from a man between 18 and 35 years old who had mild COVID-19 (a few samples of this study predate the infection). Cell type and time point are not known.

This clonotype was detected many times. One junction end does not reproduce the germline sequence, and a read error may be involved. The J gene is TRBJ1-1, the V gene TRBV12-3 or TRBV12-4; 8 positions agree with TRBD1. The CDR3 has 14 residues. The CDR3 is CASSLVTGGTEAFF. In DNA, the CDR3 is TGTGCCAGCAGCTTAGTAACAGGGGGCACTGAAGCTTTCTTT.

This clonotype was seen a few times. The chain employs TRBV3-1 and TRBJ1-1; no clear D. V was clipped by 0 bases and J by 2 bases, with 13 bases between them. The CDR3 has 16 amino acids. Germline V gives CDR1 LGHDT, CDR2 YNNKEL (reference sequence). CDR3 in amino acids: CASSQDPPGSNTEAFF. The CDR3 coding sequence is TGTGCCAGCAGCCAAGACCCCCCCGGCAGCAACACTGAAGCTTTCTTT.